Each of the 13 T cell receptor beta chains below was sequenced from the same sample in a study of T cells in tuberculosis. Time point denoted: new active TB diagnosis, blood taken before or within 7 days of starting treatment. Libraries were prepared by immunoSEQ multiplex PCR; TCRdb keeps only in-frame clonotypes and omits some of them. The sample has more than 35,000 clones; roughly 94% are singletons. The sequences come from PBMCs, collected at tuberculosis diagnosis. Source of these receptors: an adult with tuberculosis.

The CDR3 bases are TGTGCCAGCAGCTTACTCCGGGGAAACACCATATATTTT. Its protein product is CASSLLRGNTIYF. The gene calls are TRBV7-2 and TRBJ1-3; no definite D call. This CDR3 has 13 amino acids. Per germline, CDR1 SGHTA and CDR2 FQGNSA. Trimming cost V 2 bases and J 4 bases, with 6 bases left between them.

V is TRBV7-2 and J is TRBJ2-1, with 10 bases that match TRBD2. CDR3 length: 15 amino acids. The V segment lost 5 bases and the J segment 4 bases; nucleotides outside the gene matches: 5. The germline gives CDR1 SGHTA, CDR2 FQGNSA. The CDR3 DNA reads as TGTGCCAGCAGCGTAAGCGGGGGGGCTTACAATGAGCAGTTCTTC. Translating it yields CASSVSGGAYNEQFF.

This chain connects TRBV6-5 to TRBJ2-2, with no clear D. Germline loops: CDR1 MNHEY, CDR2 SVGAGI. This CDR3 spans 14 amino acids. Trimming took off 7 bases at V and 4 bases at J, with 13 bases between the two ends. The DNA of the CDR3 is TGTGCCAGCATCGCCCGACACCTCACCGGGGAGCTGTTTTTT. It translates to CASIARHLTGELFF.

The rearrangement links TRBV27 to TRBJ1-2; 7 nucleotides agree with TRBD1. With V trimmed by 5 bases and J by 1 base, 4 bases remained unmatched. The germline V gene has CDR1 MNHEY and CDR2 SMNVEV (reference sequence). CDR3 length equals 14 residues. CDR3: CASSRQGGNYGYTF. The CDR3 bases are TGTGCCAGCAGTCGACAGGGAGGTAACTATGGCTACACCTTC.

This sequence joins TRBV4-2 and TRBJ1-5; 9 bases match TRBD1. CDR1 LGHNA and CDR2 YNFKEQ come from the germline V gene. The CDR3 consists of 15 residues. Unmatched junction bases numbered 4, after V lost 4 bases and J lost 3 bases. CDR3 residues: CASSLGTGNNQPQHF. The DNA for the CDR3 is TGTGCCAGCAGCCTAGGGACAGGGAACAATCAGCCCCAGCATTTT.

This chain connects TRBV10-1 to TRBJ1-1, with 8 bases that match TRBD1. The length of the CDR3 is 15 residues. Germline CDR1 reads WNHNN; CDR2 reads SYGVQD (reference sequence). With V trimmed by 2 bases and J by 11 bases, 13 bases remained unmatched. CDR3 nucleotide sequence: TGCGCCAGCAGTGAGCACAGGGGGGATGTTCAGCGGGCTTTCTTT. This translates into CASSEHRGDVQRAFF.

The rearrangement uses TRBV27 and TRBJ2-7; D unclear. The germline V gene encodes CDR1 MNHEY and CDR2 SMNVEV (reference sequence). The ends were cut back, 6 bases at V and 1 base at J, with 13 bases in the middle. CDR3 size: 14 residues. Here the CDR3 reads CASSLRGRSYEQYF. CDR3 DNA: TGTGCCAGCAGCCTCCGAGGCAGATCCTACGAGCAGTACTTC.

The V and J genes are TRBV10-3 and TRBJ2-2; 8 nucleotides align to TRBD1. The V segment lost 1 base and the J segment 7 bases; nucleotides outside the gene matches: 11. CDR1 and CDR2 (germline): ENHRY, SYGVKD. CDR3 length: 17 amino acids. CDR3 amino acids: CAISEFPPTGDSGELFF. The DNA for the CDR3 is TGTGCCATCAGTGAGTTCCCTCCGACAGGGGACAGCGGGGAGCTGTTTTTT.

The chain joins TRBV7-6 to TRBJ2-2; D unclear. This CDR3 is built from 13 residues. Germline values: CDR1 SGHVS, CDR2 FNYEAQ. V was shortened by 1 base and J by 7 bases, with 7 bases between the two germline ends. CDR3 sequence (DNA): TGTGCCAGCAGCTTAGGGCAGTTCGGGGAGCTGTTTTTT. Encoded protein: CASSLGQFGELFF.

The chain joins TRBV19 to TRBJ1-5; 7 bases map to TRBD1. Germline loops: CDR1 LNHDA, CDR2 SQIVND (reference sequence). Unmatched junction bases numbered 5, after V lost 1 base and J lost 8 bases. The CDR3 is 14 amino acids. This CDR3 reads CASSIGTGAKPQHF. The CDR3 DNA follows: TGTGCCAGTAGTATAGGAACAGGGGCGAAGCCCCAGCATTTT.

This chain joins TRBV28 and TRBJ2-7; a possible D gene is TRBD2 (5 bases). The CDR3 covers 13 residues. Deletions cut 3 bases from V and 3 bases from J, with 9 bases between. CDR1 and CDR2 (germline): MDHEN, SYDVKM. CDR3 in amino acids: CASSFTADYEQYF. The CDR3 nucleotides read TGTGCCAGCAGTTTTACAGCGGACTACGAGCAGTACTTC.

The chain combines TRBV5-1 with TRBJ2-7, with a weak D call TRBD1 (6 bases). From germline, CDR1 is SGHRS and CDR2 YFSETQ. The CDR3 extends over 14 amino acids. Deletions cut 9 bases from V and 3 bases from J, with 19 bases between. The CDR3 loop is CANLGHGTNYEQYF. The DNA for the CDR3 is TGCGCCAACTTGGGACACGGGACCAACTACGAGCAGTACTTC.

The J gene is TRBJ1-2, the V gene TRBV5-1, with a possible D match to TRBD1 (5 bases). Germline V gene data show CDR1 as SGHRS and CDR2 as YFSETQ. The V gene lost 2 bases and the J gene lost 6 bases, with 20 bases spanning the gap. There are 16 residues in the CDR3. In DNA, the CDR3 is TGCGCCAGCAGCTTTCAGACAGTTCGAGGGAGGGATGGCTACACCTTC. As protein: CASSFQTVRGRDGYTF.